Listed below are T cell receptor beta chains from one sample, sequenced in a study of shared clonotypes between healthy human individuals. Sequencing was performed with immunoSEQ multiplex PCR; in TCRdb, only in-frame clones are kept and a portion is missing. The sample shows under 1,100,000 clones, roughly 74% of them seen only once. Specimen: memory CD4+ T cells from PBMCs. These receptors came from a man aged 18-30 years in good health. Some clones in this sample may be carry-over from other donors' samples. The CDR3 runs from the conserved cysteine through the conserved F or W. The order of the fields is J gene, V gene, D gene, clone size, CDR3 DNA, CDR3 protein. A D gene is named only where the DNA matches it firmly. The size of a clone is reported for some rows only, either as once, few or many, or as a class for expanded clones.

TRBJ2-1 TRBV5-1 TRBD2 NA TGCGCCAGCAGCACCGGACTAGCGAATGAGCAGTTCTTC CASSTGLANEQFF
TRBJ2-1 TRBV7-3 NA NA TGTGCCAGCAGCCCGGCGGGCAGCAACAATGAGCAGTTCTTC CASSPAGSNNEQFF
TRBJ2-7 TRBV19 NA once TGTGCCAGTAGTATAACTAGCTTCCAACTTTTCGAGCAGTACTTC CASSITSFQLFEQYF
TRBJ2-7 TRBV7-2 NA NA TGTGCCAGCAGCTTAGTCCGATACGAGCAGTACTTC CASSLVRYEQYF
TRBJ2-7 TRBV6-5 NA NA TGTGCCAGCAGTTACTGGGGGAACAGCCACGAGCAGTACTTC CASSYWGNSHEQYF
TRBJ2-7 TRBV28 NA NA TGTGCCAGCATCAGCAGCGGTTGGTCCTACGAGCAGTACTTC CASISSGWSYEQYF
TRBJ1-1 TRBV6-5 NA NA TGTGCCAGCAGTCAGTACGGACGGCAGAACACTGAAGCTTTCTTT CASSQYGRQNTEAFF
TRBJ2-7 TRBV7-6 NA few TGTGCCAGCAGCTTATATACCCGTTTGGACTACGAGCAGTACTTC CASSLYTRLDYEQYF
TRBJ1-1 TRBV11-1 TRBD1 NA TGTGCCAGCTGTCCGACAGGGAGCACTGAAGCTTTCTTT CASCPTGSTEAFF
TRBJ2-7 TRBV6-4 TRBD2 once TGTGCCAGCTTTAATTCAGCGGGAGATCCCACCGAGCAGTACTTC CASFNSAGDPTEQYF
TRBJ2-3 TRBV30 NA NA TGTGCCTGGACCTTCACGGATACGCAGTATTTT CAWTFTDTQYF
TRBJ2-7 TRBV19 NA once TGTGCCAGTAGTATTAACCTCAACTCCTACGAGCAGTACTTC CASSINLNSYEQYF
TRBJ2-7 TRBV7-3 NA NA TGTGCCAGCAGCTTATCTATAGTCACCGAGCAGTACTTC CASSLSIVTEQYF
TRBJ1-2 TRBV2 NA once TGTGCCAGCAGTGACACAGGTGGCTACACCTTC CASSDTGGYTF
TRBJ2-5 TRBV5-4 NA NA TGTGCCAGCAGCCCGATGTTTGGGGGGGAGACCCAGTACTTC CASSPMFGGETQYF
TRBJ1-5 TRBV7-9 NA NA TGTGCCAGCAGCTTAGCTACAAATCAGCCCCAGCATTTT CASSLATNQPQHF
TRBJ1-5 TRBV11-2 NA NA TGTGCCAGCAGCTTAATAGGGCGATTCGAGGGAAAAAATCAGCCCCAGCATTTT CASSLIGRFEGKNQPQHF
TRBJ2-3 TRBV4-2 NA few TGTGCCAGCAGCTTTCAGGCGGAGAGATCCACAGATACGCAGTATTTT CASSFQAERSTDTQYF
TRBJ2-1 TRBV5-1 NA few TGCGCCAGCAGCTTGCTTGGCGGTTGGGACGGGAGATACAATGAGCAGTTCTTC CASSLLGGWDGRYNEQFF
TRBJ2-3 TRBV9 TRBD2 NA TGTGCCAGCAGCGTAGGACTAGCGGTGGGGACAGATACGCAGTATTTT CASSVGLAVGTDTQYF
TRBJ2-7 TRBV5-4 TRBD2 many TGTGCCAGCAGCTTGGTCGGTACTAGCGGGGGGTGGTACTTC CASSLVGTSGGWYF
TRBJ1-5 TRBV6-6 NA NA TGTGCCAGCAGTTACTCTGATCAGCCCCAGCATTTT CASSYSDQPQHF
TRBJ1-3 TRBV14 NA many TGTGCCAGCAGCCGTTCCTTTTACTCTGGAAACACCATATATTTT CASSRSFYSGNTIYF
TRBJ1-3 TRBV5-1 NA NA TGCGCCAGCAGCTTAACAGGGACAATCTCTGGAAACACCATATATTTT CASSLTGTISGNTIYF
TRBJ2-2 TRBV6-1 TRBD1 NA TGTGCCAGCAGTGTAAGACAGGGGGCTACCGGGGAGCTGTTTTTT CASSVRQGATGELFF
TRBJ2-4 TRBV27 NA NA TGTGCCAGCAGTCCTGGGGGGGCTAGAGGCAAAAACATTCAGTACTTC CASSPGGARGKNIQYF
TRBJ2-5 TRBV25-1 TRBD1 few TGTGCCAGCAGTGGCCCTCCGACAGGGAGTATCCAAGAGACCCAGTACTTC CASSGPPTGSIQETQYF
TRBJ2-3 TRBV7-2 NA NA TGTGCCAGCAGCGTAGGGACGGGCGGAGATACGCAGTATTTT CASSVGTGGDTQYF
TRBJ2-7 TRBV5-1 NA NA TGCGCCAGCAGCTTGACCCCTTCCGACTACGAGCAGTACTTC CASSLTPSDYEQYF
TRBJ2-7 TRBV28 NA NA TGTGCCAGCAGTCAACAGCCGAGCTCCTACGAGCAGTACTTC CASSQQPSSYEQYF
TRBJ1-1 TRBV5-1 NA once TGCGCCAGCAGCTTGGAGGCGGTGGGGGGCACTGAAGCTTTCTTT CASSLEAVGGTEAFF
TRBJ2-7 TRBV19 NA NA TGTGCCAGTAGTTACCCCACCCGAGGCGAGAGCTCCTACGAGCAGTACTTC CASSYPTRGESSYEQYF
TRBJ2-7 TRBV7-9 TRBD2 NA TGTGCCAGCAGCTTAGATCCAGGGAGAAAGCGGGGAACCTACGAGCAGTACTTC CASSLDPGRKRGTYEQYF